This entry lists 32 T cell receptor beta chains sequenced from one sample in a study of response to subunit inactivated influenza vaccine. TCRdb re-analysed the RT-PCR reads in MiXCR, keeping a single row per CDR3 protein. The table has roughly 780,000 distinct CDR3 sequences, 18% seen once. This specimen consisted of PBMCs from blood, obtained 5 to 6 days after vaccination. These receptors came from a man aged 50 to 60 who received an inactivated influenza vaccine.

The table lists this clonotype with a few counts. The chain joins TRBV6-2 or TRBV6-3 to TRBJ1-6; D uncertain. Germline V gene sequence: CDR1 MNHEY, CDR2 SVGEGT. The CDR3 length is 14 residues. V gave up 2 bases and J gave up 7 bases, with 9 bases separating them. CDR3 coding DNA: TGTGCCAGCAGTTACGGGCAGATAAATTCACCCCTCCACTTT. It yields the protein CASSYGQINSPLHF.

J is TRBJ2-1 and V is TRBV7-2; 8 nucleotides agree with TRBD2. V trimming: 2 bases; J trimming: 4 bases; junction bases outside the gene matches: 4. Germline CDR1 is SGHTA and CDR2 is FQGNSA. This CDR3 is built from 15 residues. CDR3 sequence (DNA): TGTGCCAGCAGCTTATCAGCGGGGGCGTACAATGAGCAGTTCTTC. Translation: CASSLSAGAYNEQFF.

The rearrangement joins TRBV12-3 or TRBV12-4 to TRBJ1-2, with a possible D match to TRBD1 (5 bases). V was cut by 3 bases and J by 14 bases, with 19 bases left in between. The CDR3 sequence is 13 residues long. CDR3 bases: TGTGCCAGCAGTTTGACGGCGGGGGTTATGCCGACCTTC. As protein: CASSLTAGVMPTF.

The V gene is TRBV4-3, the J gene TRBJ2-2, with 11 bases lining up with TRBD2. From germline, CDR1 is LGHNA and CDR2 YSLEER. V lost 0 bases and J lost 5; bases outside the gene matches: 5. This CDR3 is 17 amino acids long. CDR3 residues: CASSQDKTSGRTGELFF. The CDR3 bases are TGCGCCAGCAGCCAAGATAAAACTAGCGGGAGAACCGGGGAGCTGTTTTTT.

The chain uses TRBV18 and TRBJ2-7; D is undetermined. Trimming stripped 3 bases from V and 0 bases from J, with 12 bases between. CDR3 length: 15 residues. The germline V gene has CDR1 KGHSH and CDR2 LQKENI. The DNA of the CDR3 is TGTGCCAGCTCACCGACCGTCCTGGGCTCCTACGAGCAGTACTTC. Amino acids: CASSPTVLGSYEQYF.

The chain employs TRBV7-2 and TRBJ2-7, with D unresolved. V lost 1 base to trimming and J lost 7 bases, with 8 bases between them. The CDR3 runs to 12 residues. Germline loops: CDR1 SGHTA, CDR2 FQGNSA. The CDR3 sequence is CASSLGVREQYF. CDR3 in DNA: TGTGCCAGCAGCTTAGGCGTTCGGGAGCAGTACTTC.

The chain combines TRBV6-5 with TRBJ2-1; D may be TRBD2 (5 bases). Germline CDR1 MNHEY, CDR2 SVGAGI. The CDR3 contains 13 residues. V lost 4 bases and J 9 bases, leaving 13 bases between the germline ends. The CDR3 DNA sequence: TGTGCCAGCAGTTTAATCGCGGGCGGTGAGCAGTTCTTC. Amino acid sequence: CASSLIAGGEQFF.

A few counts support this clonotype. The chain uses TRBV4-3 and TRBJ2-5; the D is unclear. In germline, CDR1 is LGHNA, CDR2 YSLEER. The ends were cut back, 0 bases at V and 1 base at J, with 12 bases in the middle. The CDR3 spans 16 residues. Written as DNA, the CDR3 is TGCGCCAGCAGCCAAGATCTTTTCGGCACCCAAGAGACCCAGTACTTC. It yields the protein CASSQDLFGTQETQYF.

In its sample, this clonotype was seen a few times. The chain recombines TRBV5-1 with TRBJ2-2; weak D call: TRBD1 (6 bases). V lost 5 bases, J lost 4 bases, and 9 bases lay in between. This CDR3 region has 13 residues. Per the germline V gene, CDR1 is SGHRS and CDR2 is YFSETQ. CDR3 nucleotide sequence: TGCGCCAGCAGGGGGGACATCACCGGGGAGCTGTTTTTT. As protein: CASRGDITGELFF. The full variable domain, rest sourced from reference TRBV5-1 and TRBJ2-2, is KAGVTQTPRYLIKTRGQQVTLSCSPISGHRSVSWYQQTPGQGLQFLFEYFSETQRNKGNFPGRFSGRQFSNSRSEMNVSTLELGDSALYLCASRGDITGELFFGEGSRLTVL.

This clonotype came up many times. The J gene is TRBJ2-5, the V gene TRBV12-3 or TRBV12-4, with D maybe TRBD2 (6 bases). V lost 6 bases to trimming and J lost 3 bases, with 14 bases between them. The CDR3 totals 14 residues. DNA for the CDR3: TGTGCCAGCAGGTCGGGACTCCAAGAAGAGACCCAGTACTTC. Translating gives CASRSGLQEETQYF.

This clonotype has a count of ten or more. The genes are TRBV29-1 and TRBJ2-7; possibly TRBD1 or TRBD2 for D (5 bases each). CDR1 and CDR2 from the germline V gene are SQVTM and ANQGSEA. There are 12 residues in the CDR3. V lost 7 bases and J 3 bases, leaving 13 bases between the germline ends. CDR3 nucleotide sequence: TGCAGCGCAGGGACGGGGATCTACGAGCAGTACTTC. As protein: CSAGTGIYEQYF.

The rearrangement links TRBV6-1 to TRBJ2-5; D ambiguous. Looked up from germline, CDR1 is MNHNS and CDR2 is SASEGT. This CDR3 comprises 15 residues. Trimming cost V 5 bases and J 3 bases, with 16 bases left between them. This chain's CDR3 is CASSQFRMPEETQYF. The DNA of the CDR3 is TGTGCCAGCAGTCAATTTAGGATGCCCGAAGAGACCCAGTACTTC.

The DNA of the CDR3 is TGCAGTGCCAGCCGAGGCGTAGCGGGGGACACCGGGGAGCTGTTTTTT. It yields the protein CSASRGVAGDTGELFF. The chain uses TRBV20-1 and TRBJ2-2; TRBD2 agrees at 9 bases. Germline CDR1 and CDR2: DFQATT and SNEGSKA (reference sequence). Trimming took 6 bases from V and 3 from J; bases not matched to a gene: 11. The CDR3 consists of 16 residues.

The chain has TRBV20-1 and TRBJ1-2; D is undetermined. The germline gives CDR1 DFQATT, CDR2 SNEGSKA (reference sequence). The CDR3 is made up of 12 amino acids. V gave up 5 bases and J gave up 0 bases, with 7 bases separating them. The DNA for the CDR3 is TGCAGTGCTTATACAGCTAACTATGGCTACACCTTC. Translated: CSAYTANYGYTF.

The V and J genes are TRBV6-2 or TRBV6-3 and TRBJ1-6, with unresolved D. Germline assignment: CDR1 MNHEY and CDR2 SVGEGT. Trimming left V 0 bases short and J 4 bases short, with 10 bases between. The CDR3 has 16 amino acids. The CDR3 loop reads CASSYSGSGYNSPLHF. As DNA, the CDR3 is TGTGCCAGCAGTTACTCCGGCAGCGGATATAATTCACCCCTCCACTTT.

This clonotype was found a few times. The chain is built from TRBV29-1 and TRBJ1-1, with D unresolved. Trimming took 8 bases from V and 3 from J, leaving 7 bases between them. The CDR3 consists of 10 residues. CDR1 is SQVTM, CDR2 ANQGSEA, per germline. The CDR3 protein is CSIGDTEAFF. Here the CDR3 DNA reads TGCAGCATCGGTGACACTGAAGCTTTCTTT.

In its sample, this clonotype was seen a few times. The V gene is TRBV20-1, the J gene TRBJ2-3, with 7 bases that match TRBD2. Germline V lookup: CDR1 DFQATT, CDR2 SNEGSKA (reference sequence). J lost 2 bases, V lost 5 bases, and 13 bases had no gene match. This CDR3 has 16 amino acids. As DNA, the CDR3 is TGCAGTGCTCCCATTGGGGCGGGAGCGGTCACAGATACGCAGTATTTT. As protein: CSAPIGAGAVTDTQYF.

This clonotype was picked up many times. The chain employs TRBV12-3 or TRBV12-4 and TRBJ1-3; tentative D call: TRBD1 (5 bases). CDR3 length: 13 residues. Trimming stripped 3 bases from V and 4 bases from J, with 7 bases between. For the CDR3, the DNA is TGTGCCAGCAGTTTGCAGGGCGGAAACACCATATATTTT. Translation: CASSLQGGNTIYF.

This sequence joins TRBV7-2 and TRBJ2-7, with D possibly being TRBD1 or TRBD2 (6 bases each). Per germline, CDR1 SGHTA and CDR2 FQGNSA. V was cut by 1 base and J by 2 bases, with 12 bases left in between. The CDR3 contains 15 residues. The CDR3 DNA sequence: TGTGCCAGCAGCTTAGAGGGGGGTGAGGCCTACGAGCAGTACTTC. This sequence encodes CASSLEGGEAYEQYF.

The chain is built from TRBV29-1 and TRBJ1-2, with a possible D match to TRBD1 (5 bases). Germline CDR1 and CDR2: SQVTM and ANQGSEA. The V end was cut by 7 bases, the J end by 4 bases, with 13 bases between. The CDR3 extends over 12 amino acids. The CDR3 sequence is CSARQLAYGYTF. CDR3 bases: TGCAGCGCCAGACAGTTAGCCTATGGCTACACCTTC.

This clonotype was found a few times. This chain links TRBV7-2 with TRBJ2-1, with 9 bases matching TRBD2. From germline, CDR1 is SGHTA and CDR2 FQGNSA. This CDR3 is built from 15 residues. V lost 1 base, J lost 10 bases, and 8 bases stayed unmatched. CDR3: CASSLEGSGRKEQFF. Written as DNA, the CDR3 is TGTGCCAGCAGCTTAGAAGGTAGCGGGAGAAAGGAGCAGTTCTTC.

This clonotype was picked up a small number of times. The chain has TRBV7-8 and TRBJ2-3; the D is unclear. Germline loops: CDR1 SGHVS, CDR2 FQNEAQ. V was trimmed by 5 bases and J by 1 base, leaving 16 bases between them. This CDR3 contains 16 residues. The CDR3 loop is CASSTDISKGTDTQYF. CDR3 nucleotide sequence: TGTGCCAGCAGCACCGACATCAGTAAAGGCACAGATACGCAGTATTTT. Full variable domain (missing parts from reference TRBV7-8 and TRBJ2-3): GAGVSQSPRYKVAKRGQDVALRCDPISGHVSLFWYQQALGQGPEFLTYFQNEAQLDKSGLPSDRFFAERPEGSVSTLKIQRTQQEDSAVYLCASSTDISKGTDTQYFGPGTRLTVL.

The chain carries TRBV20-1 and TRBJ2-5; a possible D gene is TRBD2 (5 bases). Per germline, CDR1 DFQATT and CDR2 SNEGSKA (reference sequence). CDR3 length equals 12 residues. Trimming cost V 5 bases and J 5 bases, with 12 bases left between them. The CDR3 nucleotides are TGCAGTGCTCCCCGGGGTTGGGAGACCCAGTACTTC. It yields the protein CSAPRGWETQYF.

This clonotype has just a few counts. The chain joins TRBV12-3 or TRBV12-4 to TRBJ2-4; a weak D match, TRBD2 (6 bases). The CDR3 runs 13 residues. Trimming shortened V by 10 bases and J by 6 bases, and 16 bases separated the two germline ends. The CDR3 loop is CAITLRRGNIQYF. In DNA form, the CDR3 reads TGTGCCATCACTTTAAGGAGGGGAAACATTCAGTACTTC.

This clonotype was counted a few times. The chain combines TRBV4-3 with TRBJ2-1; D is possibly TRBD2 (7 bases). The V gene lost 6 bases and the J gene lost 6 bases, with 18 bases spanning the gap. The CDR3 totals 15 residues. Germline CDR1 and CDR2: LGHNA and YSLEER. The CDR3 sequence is CASSQRAGAGNEQFF. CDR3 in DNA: TGCGCCAGCAGTCAACGGGCGGGGGCAGGCAATGAGCAGTTCTTC.

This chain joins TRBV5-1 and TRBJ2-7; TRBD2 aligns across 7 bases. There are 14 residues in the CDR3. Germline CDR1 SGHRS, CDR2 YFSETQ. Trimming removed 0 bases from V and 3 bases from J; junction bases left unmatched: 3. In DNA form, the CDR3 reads TGCGCCAGCAGCTTGGTGGCGGGAGTCTACGAGCAGTACTTC. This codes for CASSLVAGVYEQYF. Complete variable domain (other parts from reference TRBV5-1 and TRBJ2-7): KAGVTQTPRYLIKTRGQQVTLSCSPISGHRSVSWYQQTPGQGLQFLFEYFSETQRNKGNFPGRFSGRQFSNSRSEMNVSTLELGDSALYLCASSLVAGVYEQYFGPGTRLTVT.

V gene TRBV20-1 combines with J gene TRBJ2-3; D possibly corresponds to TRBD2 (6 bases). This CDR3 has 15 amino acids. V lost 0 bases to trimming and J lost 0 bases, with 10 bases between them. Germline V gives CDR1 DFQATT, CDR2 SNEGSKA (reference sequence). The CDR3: CSAREGAGSTDTQYF. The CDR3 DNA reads TGCAGTGCTAGAGAGGGAGCGGGCAGCACAGATACGCAGTATTTT.

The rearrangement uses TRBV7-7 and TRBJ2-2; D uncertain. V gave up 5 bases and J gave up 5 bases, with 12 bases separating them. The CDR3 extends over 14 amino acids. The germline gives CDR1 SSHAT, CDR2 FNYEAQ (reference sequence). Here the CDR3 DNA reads TGTGCCAGCAGCGCTAGGCTAGGGACCGGGGAGCTGTTTTTT. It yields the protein CASSARLGTGELFF.

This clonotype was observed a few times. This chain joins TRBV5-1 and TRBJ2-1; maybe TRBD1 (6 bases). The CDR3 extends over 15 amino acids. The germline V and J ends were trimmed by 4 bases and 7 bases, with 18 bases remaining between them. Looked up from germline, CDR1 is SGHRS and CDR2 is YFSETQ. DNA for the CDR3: TGCGCCAGCAGCGGCTGGGGGCAGGAATCAAATGAGCAGTTCTTC. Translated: CASSGWGQESNEQFF. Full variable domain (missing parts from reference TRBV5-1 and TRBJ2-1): KAGVTQTPRYLIKTRGQQVTLSCSPISGHRSVSWYQQTPGQGLQFLFEYFSETQRNKGNFPGRFSGRQFSNSRSEMNVSTLELGDSALYLCASSGWGQESNEQFFGPGTRLTVL.

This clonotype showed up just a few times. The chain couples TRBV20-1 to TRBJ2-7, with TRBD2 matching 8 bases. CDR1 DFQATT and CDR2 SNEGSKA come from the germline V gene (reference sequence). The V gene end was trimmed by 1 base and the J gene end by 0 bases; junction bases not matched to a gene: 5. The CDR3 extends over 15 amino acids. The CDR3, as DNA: TGCAGTGCTAGAGTACCGGCGGGAGGCTCCTACGAGCAGTACTTC. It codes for CSARVPAGGSYEQYF.

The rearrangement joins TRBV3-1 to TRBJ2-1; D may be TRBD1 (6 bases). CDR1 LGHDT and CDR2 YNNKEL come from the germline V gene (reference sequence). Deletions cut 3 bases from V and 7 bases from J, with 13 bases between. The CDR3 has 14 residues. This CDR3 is CASSQGALWNEQFF. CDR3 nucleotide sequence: TGTGCCAGCAGCCAGGGGGCCCTGTGGAATGAGCAGTTCTTC.

This CDR3 reads CASSLSGREGPGNSYEQYF. The CDR3 nucleotides are TGTGCCAGCAGCTTATCTGGGCGGGAGGGCCCTGGGAACTCCTACGAGCAGTACTTC. The chain recombines TRBV13 with TRBJ2-7, with 9 bases lining up with TRBD2. V was clipped by 2 bases and J by 0 bases; unmatched bases: 14. The germline V gene encodes CDR1 PRHDT and CDR2 FYEKMQ (reference sequence). This CDR3 contains 19 residues.